This section outlines one T cell receptor (beta chain) sequence together with its context. Antigen unknown. The V gene lost 2 bases and the J gene lost 4 bases, with 12 bases spanning the gap. The CDR3 totals 15 residues. Germline CDR1 reads MNHEY; CDR2 reads SVGEGT. The data stem from a study of T cell repertoires in cytomegalovirus infection. Study-level information: Signatures in public TCR beta sequences pointed to both CMV infection and matching HLA type.

TCRdb recomputed calls from the reads with MiXCR, one row per CDR3 protein. Of approximately 150,000 distinct CDR3 sequences in the sample, under 20% were seen once. Study-level points and caveats: The study identified carriers of CMV plus the relevant HLA from cumulative public TCR beta family frequency. In two of eight donors, the top clonotype was HLA-C-restricted CMV-specific.

Material for sequencing was CD8+ T cells from PBMCs. The origin of this receptor is a human donor in good health (CMV status not recorded). Some clones in this sample may be carry-over from other donors' samples. V is TRBV6-2 or TRBV6-3 and J is TRBJ1-5; perhaps TRBD1 as D (5 bases). The CDR3 DNA reads as TGTGCCAGCAGTTACGGGACCAGCGATAATCAGCCCCAGCATTTT. Protein sequence: CASSYGTSDNQPQHF.